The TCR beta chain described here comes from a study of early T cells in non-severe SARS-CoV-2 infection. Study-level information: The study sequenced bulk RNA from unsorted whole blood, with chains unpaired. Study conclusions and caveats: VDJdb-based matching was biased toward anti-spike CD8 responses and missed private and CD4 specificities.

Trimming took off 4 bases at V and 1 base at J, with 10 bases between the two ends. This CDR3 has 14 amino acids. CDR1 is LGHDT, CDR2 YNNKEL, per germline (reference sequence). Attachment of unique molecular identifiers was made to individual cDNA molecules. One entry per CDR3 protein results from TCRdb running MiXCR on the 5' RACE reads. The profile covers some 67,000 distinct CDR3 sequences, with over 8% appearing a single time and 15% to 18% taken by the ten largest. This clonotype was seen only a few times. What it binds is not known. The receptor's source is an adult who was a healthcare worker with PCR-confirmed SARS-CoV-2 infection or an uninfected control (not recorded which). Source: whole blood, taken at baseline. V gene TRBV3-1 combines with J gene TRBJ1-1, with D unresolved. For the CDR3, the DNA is TGTGCCAGCAGCCGCCGCAGACAGAACACTGAAGCTTTCTTT. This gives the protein CASSRRRQNTEAFF.